The 5 T cell receptor beta chains listed next were all sequenced from one sample in a study of chemoradiotherapy in HPV16-positive cancers. TCRdb's table, derived via immunoSEQ multiplex PCR, lists solely in-frame clones and lacks some. Altogether some 30,000 clones are present, roughly 80% being singletons, with the ten largest covering roughly 6%. This specimen consisted of blood, obtained from a patient who underwent chemoradiotherapy. Every receptor here comes from a human donor with HPV-associated anogenital cancer.

This clone was detected once. The chain carries TRBV7-9 and TRBJ1-4; 8 bases fit TRBD1. Unmatched junction bases numbered 7, after V lost 5 bases and J lost 8 bases. The CDR3 runs to 14 residues. Per germline, CDR1 SEHNR and CDR2 FQNEAQ (reference sequence). CDR3 region: CASSKQGGREKLFF. The CDR3 DNA reads TGTGCCAGCAGCAAACAGGGGGGGCGAGAAAAACTGTTTTTT.

This clone was detected a few times. The V and J genes are TRBV28 and TRBJ2-3; no clear D gene. Trimming cost V 3 bases and J 0 bases, with 19 bases left between them. Germline CDR1 is MDHEN and CDR2 is SYDVKM. This CDR3 comprises 18 residues. The CDR3 protein is CASSFLSTAQESTDTQYF. CDR3 bases: TGTGCCAGCAGTTTCCTATCGACGGCCCAAGAAAGCACAGATACGCAGTATTTT. Complete variable domain (other parts from reference TRBV28 and TRBJ2-3): DVKVTQSSRYLVKRTGEKVFLECVQDMDHENMFWYRQDPGLGLRLIYFSYDVKMKEKGDIPEGYSVSREKKERFSLILESASTNQTSMYLCASSFLSTAQESTDTQYFGPGTRLTVL.

The chain recombines TRBV2 with TRBJ1-4; no clear D. Trimming removed 1 base at V and 7 bases at J, with 16 bases between. Germline CDR1 reads SNHLY; CDR2 reads FYNNEI. This CDR3 spans 16 amino acids. For the CDR3, the DNA is TGTGCCAGCAGTGAAGGCTTCGTGACCAGTGGTGAAAAACTGTTTTTT. Its protein product is CASSEGFVTSGEKLFF.

The chain joins TRBV5-5 to TRBJ2-2, with 7 nucleotides matching TRBD1. The J segment lost 2 bases and the V segment lost 4 bases, leaving 5 bases of the junction unmatched. The CDR3 has 15 residues. The V gene's germline CDR1 is SGHKS and CDR2 YYEKEE (reference sequence). This CDR3 is CASSLRQGNTGELFF. The CDR3 DNA follows: TGTGCCAGCAGCCTCCGACAGGGAAACACCGGGGAGCTGTTTTTT.

This chain uses TRBV5-1 with TRBJ1-2, with no clear D. Between the trimmed V and J ends, which lost 3 bases and 0 bases, there was a span of 9 bases. Germline V gene sequence: CDR1 SGHRS, CDR2 YFSETQ. There are 14 residues in the CDR3. The CDR3 DNA reads TGCGCCAGCAGCTCCGGGGAACCTAACTATGGCTACACCTTC. Its translation is CASSSGEPNYGYTF.